The clone carrying this TCR beta chain appeared many times. Time point denoted: newly diagnosed GD, antithyroid drugs for less than 3 months. PBMC-derived RNA was used for the TCR library. This sample was included in a study of regulatory T cells in long-lasting Graves disease. Building the TCR beta libraries relied on iRepertoire HTBI primers, and CDR3 regions underwent Arm-PCR. TCRdb called the multiplex PCR reads again in MiXCR, with one record for every CDR3 protein. The table lists 200,000 to 250,000 distinct CDR3 sequences, about 17% of them singletons. Germline CDR1 is SGHTA and CDR2 is FQGTGA. CDR3 length: 14 amino acids. The V end was cut by 2 bases, the J end by 5 bases, with 10 bases between.

The sequenced sample was peripheral blood mononuclear cells (PBMCs), obtained at new diagnosis, from a patient treated with antithyroid drugs. This receptor was taken from a female donor with Graves disease. The chain carries TRBV7-3 and TRBJ2-1; D not certain. CDR3 bases: TGTGCCAGCAGCTTACCGGTCCGTGACAATGAGCAGTTCTTC. Translation: CASSLPVRDNEQFF.